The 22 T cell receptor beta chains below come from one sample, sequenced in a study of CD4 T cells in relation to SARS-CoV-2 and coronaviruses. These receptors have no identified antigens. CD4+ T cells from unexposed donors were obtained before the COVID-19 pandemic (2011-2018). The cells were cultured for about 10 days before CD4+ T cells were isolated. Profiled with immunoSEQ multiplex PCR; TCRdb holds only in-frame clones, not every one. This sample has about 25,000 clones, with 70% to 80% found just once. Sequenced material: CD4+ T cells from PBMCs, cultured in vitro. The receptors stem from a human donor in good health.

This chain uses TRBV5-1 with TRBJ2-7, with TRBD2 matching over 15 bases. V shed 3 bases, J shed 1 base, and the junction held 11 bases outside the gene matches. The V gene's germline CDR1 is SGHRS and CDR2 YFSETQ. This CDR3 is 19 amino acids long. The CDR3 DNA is TGCGCCAGCAGCTCCTCAATGGGGACTAGCGGGAGGTTATCCTACGAGCAGTACTTC. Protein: CASSSSMGTSGRLSYEQYF.

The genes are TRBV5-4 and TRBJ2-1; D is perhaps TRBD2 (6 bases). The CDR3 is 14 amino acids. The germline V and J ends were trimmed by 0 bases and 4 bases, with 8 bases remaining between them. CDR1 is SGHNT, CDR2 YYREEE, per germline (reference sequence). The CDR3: CASSLGGRYNEQFF. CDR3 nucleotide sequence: TGTGCCAGCAGCTTGGGAGGGAGGTACAATGAGCAGTTCTTC.

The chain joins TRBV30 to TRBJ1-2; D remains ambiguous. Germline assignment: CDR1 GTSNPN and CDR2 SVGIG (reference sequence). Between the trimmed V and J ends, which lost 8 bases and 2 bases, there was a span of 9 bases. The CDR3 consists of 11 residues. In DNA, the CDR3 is TGTGCCACTACACAAAACTATGGCTACACCTTC. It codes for CATTQNYGYTF.

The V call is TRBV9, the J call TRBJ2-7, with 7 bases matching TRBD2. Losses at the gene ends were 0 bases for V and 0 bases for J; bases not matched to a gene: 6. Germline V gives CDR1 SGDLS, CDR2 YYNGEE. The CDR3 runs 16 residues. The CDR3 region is CASSVGNGRYSYEQYF. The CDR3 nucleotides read TGTGCCAGCAGCGTAGGTAACGGGAGGTACTCCTACGAGCAGTACTTC.

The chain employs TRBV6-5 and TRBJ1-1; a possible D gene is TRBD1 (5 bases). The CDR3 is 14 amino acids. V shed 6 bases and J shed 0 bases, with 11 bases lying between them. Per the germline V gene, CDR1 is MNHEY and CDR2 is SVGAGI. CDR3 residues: CASSPGTLNTEAFF. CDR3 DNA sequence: TGTGCCAGCAGCCCCGGGACGTTGAACACTGAAGCTTTCTTT.

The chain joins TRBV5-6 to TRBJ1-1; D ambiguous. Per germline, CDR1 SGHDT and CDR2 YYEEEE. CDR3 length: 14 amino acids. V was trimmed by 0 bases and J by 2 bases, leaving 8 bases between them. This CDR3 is CASSLGTLNTEAFF. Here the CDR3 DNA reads TGTGCCAGCAGCTTGGGAACTCTTAACACTGAAGCTTTCTTT.

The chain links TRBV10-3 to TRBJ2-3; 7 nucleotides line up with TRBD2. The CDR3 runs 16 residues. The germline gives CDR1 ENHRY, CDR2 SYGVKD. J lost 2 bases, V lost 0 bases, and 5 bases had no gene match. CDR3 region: CAISESRGTNTDTQYF. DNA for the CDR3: TGTGCCATCAGTGAGTCGAGAGGGACTAACACAGATACGCAGTATTTT.

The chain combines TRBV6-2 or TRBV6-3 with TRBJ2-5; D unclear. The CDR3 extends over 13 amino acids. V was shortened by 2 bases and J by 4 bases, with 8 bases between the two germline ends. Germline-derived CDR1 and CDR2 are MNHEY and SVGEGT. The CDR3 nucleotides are TGTGCCAGCAGTTACGAGAGGAGAGAGACCCAGTACTTC. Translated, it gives CASSYERRETQYF.

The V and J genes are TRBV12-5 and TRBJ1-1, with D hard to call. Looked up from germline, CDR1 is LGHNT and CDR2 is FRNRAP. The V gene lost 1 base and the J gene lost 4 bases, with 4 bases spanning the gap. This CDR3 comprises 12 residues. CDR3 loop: CASGLGGTEAFF. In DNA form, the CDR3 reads TGTGCTAGTGGTTTGGGGGGCACTGAAGCTTTCTTT.

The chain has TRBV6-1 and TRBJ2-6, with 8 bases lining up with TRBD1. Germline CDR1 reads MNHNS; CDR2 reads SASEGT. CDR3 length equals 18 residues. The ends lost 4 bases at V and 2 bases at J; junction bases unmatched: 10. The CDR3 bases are TGTGCCAGCAGTGGCCCGGGACAGGTTAGGGCTGGGGCCAACGTCCTGACTTTC. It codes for CASSGPGQVRAGANVLTF.

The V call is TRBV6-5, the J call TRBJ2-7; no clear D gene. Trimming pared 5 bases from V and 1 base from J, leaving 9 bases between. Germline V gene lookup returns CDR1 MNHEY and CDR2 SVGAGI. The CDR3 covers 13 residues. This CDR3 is CASSPLYSYEQYF. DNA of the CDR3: TGTGCCAGCAGTCCCCTCTATTCCTACGAGCAGTACTTC.

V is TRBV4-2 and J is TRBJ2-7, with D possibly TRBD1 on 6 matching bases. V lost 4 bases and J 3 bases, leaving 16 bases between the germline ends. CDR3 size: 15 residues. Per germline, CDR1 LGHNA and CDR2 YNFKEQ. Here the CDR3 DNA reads TGTGCCAGCAGCCCCGAACAGGGTCTTATCTACGAGCAGTACTTC. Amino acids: CASSPEQGLIYEQYF.

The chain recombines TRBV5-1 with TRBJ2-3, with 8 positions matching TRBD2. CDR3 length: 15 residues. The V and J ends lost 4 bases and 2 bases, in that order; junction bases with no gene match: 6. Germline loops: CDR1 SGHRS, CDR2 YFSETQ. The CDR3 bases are TGCGCCAGCAGCCTCCTCGGACTAGCCACAGATACGCAGTATTTT. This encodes CASSLLGLATDTQYF.

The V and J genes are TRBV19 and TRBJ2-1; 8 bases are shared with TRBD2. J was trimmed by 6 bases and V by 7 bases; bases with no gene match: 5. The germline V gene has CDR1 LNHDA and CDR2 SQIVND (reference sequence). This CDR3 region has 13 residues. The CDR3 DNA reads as TGTGCCAGTAAGAGCGGGGGAGGCAATGAGCAGTTCTTC. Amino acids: CASKSGGGNEQFF. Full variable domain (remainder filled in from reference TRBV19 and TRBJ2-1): DGGITQSPKYLFRKEGQNVTLSCEQNLNHDAMYWYRQDPGQGLRLIYYSQIVNDFQKGDIAEGYSVSREKKESFPLTVTSAQKNPTAFYLCASKSGGGNEQFFGPGTRLTVL.

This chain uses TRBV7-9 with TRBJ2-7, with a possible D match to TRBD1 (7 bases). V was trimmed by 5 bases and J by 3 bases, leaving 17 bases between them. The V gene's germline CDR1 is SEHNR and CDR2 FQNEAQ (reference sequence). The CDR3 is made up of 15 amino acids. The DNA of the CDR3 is TGTGCCAGCAGCGACACCGGGACAGCGGGCTACGAGCAGTACTTC. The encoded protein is CASSDTGTAGYEQYF.

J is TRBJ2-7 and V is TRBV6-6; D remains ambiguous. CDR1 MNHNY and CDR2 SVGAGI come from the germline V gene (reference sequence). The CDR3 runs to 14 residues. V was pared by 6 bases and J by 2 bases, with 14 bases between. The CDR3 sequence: CASRSPGQAYEQYF. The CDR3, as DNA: TGTGCCAGCAGATCCCCCGGGCAAGCCTACGAGCAGTACTTC.

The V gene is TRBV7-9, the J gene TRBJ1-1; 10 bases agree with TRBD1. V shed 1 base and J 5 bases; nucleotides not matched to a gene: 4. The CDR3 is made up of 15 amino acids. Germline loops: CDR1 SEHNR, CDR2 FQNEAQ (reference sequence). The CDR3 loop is CASSLEGQGWTEAFF. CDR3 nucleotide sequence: TGTGCCAGCAGCTTAGAGGGACAGGGGTGGACTGAAGCTTTCTTT.

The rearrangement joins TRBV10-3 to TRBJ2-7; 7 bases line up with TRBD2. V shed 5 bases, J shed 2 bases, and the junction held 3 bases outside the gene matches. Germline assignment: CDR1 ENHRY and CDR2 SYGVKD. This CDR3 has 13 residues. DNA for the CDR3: TGTGCCATCAGTTGGACTAGTACCTACGAGCAGTACTTC. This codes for CAISWTSTYEQYF.

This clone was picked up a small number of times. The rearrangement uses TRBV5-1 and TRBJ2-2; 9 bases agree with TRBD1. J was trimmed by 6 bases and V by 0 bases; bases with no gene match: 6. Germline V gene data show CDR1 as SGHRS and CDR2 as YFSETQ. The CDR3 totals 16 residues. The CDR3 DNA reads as TGCGCCAGCAGCTTGGGGGACAGGGTCCGTGCCGGGGAGCTGTTTTTT. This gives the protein CASSLGDRVRAGELFF.

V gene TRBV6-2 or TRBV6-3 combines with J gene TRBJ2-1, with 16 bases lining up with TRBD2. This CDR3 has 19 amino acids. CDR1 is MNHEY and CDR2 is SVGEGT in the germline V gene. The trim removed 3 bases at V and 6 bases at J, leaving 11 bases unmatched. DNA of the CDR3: TGTGCCAGCAGTTATTCCCTGTCCGGGACTAGCGGGAGGGGCAATGAGCAGTTCTTC. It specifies CASSYSLSGTSGRGNEQFF.

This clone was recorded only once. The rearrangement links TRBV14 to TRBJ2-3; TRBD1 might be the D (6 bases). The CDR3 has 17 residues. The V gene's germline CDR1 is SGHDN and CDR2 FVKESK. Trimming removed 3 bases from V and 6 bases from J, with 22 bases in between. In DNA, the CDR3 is TGTGCCAGCAGCCAGGGCCTGACAGGAATTGTGTCGGATACGCAGTATTTT. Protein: CASSQGLTGIVSDTQYF.

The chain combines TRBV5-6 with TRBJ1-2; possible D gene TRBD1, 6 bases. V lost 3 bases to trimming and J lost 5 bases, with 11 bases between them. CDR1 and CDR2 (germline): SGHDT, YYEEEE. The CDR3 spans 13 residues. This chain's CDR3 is CASSSGQPYGYTF. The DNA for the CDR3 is TGTGCCAGCAGCTCCGGACAGCCGTATGGCTACACCTTC.